Following are 26 T cell receptor beta chains from one sample sequenced in a study of T cells in Graves' hyperthyroidism and ophthalmopathy (dated by TCRdb to the late 2010s). The method behind the library was multiplex PCR. Reads for this sample came from an Illumina HiSeq 2000. The TCR beta CDR3 regions were amplified from RNA transcripts. The first round of RT-PCR for the TCR CDR3 was performed with the HTBI primer set and the Qiagen OneStep RT-PCR kit. The public reads were run again by TCRdb, first through fastp at Q25 and then through MiXCR, and only productive beta chains were kept. Rows are combined by CDR3 protein, so each entry shows the most common genes and DNA. The sample profile shows hundreds of thousands of distinct CDR3 sequences; more than 15% of them were found once. The biggest ten clones account for roughly 13% of the sample. Material for sequencing was blood. The receptors were gathered from a woman aged 18-29 years with Graves' hyperthyroidism.

The sample holds many counts of this clonotype. V and J are TRBV3-1 and TRBJ1-6, with TRBD1 identical over 7 bases. After removal of 4 bases from V and 6 bases from J, the junction contained 3 bases not matched to a gene. The CDR3 covers 14 residues. The V gene's germline CDR1 is LGHDT and CDR2 YNNKEL (reference sequence). DNA of the CDR3: TGTGCCAGCAGCCTGGGACAGCCTAATTCACCCCTCCACTTT. Encoded protein: CASSLGQPNSPLHF.

This clonotype was seen a few times. The rearrangement links TRBV6-2 or TRBV6-3 to TRBJ1-5; tentative D call: TRBD1 (5 bases). Looked up from germline, CDR1 is MNHEY and CDR2 is SVGEGT. This CDR3 region has 17 residues. V lost 6 bases to trimming and J lost 3 bases, with 21 bases between them. Here the CDR3 reads CASRPHTPGPNNQPQHF. CDR3 nucleotide sequence: TGTGCCAGCAGACCCCACACGCCGGGACCGAACAATCAGCCCCAGCATTTT.

The table lists this clonotype with a few counts. This chain uses TRBV5-1 with TRBJ2-2; D is uncertain. Germline-derived CDR1 and CDR2 are SGHRS and YFSETQ. V was shortened by 0 bases and J by 4 bases, with 10 bases between the two germline ends. The CDR3 runs to 15 residues. The CDR3 DNA reads TGCGCCAGCAGCTTGGGGGCCAGGTCCACCGGGGAGCTGTTTTTT. Translating it yields CASSLGARSTGELFF.

This clonotype was observed many times. The chain employs TRBV5-1 and TRBJ2-3; D perhaps matches TRBD1 (6 bases). Trimming stripped 1 base from V and 5 bases from J, with 11 bases between. The V gene's germline CDR1 is SGHRS and CDR2 YFSETQ. The CDR3 has 14 amino acids. CDR3 DNA sequence: TGCGCCAGCAGCTTGTGGGGGCAGGGAGATACGCAGTATTTT. Encoded protein: CASSLWGQGDTQYF.

This clonotype was seen a handful of times. V is TRBV5-6 and J is TRBJ1-3; D call uncertain. The CDR3 is made up of 16 amino acids. Germline CDR1 is SGHDT and CDR2 is YYEEEE. Trimming cost V 2 bases and J 0 bases, with 12 bases left between them. CDR3 sequence (DNA): TGTGCCAGCAGCTTTAGAGGCCGAAACTCTGGAAACACCATATATTTT. It yields the protein CASSFRGRNSGNTIYF. Variable domain in full (rest from reference TRBV5-6 and TRBJ1-3): DAGVTQSPTHLIKTRGQQVTLRCSPKSGHDTVSWYQQALGQGPQFIFQYYEEEERQRGNFPDRFSGHQFPNYSSELNVNALLLGDSALYLCASSFRGRNSGNTIYFGEGSWLTVV.

Ten or more counts support this clonotype. This rearrangement joins TRBV10-3 to TRBJ1-2; TRBD1 aligns across 10 bases. V was pared by 7 bases and J by 2 bases, with 4 bases of the junction left unmatched. The CDR3 covers 14 residues. Germline V gene data show CDR1 as ENHRY and CDR2 as SYGVKD. The CDR3 loop reads CAITTGQGNYGYTF. CDR3 coding DNA: TGTGCCATCACCACGGGACAGGGGAACTATGGCTACACCTTC.

This clonotype turned up a few times. The chain carries TRBV24-1 and TRBJ1-5, with TRBD1 as a possible D gene (5 bases). The germline CDR1 and CDR2 sequences are KGHDR and SFDVKD. V gave up 4 bases and J gave up 6 bases, with 21 bases separating them. The CDR3 extends over 17 amino acids. This CDR3 reads CATSDSILRREAQPQHF. CDR3 nucleotide sequence: TGTGCCACCAGTGACTCCATCCTCCGCAGGGAGGCTCAGCCCCAGCATTTT.

As DNA, the CDR3 is TGTGCCAGCAGTTACTCGAAGGGGAATGAGCAGTTCTTC. This codes for CASSYSKGNEQFF. V usage is TRBV6-6 and J usage is TRBJ2-1; D possibly corresponds to TRBD1 (5 bases). Trimming stripped 0 bases from V and 7 bases from J, with 7 bases between. The CDR3 consists of 13 residues. From germline, CDR1 is MNHNY and CDR2 SVGAGI (reference sequence).

This clonotype showed up many times. The V and J genes are TRBV28 and TRBJ2-7; D unresolved. The CDR3 contains 13 residues. Germline V gene sequence: CDR1 MDHEN, CDR2 SYDVKM. V was pared by 3 bases and J by 3 bases, with 9 bases between. Here the CDR3 reads CASSLSQLYEQYF. DNA of the CDR3: TGTGCCAGCAGTTTGTCCCAACTCTACGAGCAGTACTTC.

The table lists this clonotype with a few counts. The genes are TRBV7-8 and TRBJ1-4, with no clear D. Trimming removed 0 bases at V and 3 bases at J, with 8 bases between. Germline V lookup: CDR1 SGHVS, CDR2 FQNEAQ. The CDR3 runs to 15 residues. CDR3: CASSLAEASNEKLFF. The CDR3, as DNA: TGTGCCAGCAGCTTAGCGGAGGCTTCTAATGAAAAACTGTTTTTT.

V usage is TRBV7-2 and J usage is TRBJ2-7, with 8 nucleotides matching TRBD2. Germline values: CDR1 SGHTA, CDR2 FQGNSA. With 0 bases clipped from V and 2 bases from J, the junction kept 3 bases outside the gene matches. CDR3 size: 15 residues. CDR3 in amino acids: CASSLALSGTYEQYF. The CDR3 coding sequence is TGTGCCAGCAGCTTAGCACTTAGCGGGACCTACGAGCAGTACTTC.

The V and J genes are TRBV6-1 and TRBJ1-1, with unresolved D. Germline CDR1 and CDR2: MNHNS and SASEGT. Between the trimmed V and J ends, which lost 7 bases and 2 bases, there was a span of 11 bases. The CDR3 is made up of 13 amino acids. The CDR3 bases are TGTGCCAGCAAATTAGGTCCTAACACTGAAGCTTTCTTT. Protein: CASKLGPNTEAFF.

This clonotype occurred many times. The rearrangement joins TRBV20-1 to TRBJ1-2; tentative D call: TRBD1 (5 bases). This CDR3 has 13 amino acids. V lost 0 bases, J lost 4 bases, and 9 bases lay in between. Per germline, CDR1 DFQATT and CDR2 SNEGSKA (reference sequence). CDR3 residues: CSARDPGVYGYTF. Here the CDR3 DNA reads TGCAGTGCTAGAGATCCGGGGGTCTATGGCTACACCTTC.

The J gene is TRBJ1-4, the V gene TRBV20-1; possibly TRBD1 for D (6 bases). This CDR3 is 16 amino acids long. V dropped 1 base and J dropped 3 bases, with 15 bases sitting between them. The germline CDR1 and CDR2 sequences are DFQATT and SNEGSKA (reference sequence). For the CDR3, the DNA is TGCAGTGCTAGAGGCTCCTTAAGGACAGCTAATGAAAAACTGTTTTTT. It yields the protein CSARGSLRTANEKLFF.

This clonotype was counted many times. This chain joins TRBV29-1 and TRBJ1-1; 10 bases map to TRBD1. V shed 4 bases, J shed 5 bases, and the junction held 7 bases outside the gene matches. Germline V gene lookup returns CDR1 SQVTM and CDR2 ANQGSEA. CDR3 length: 14 residues. For the CDR3, the DNA is TGCAGCGTTGTCCATCCGGGACAGGGGACTGAAGCTTTCTTT. Its protein is CSVVHPGQGTEAFF.

This clonotype was detected many times. The gene calls are TRBV28 and TRBJ1-1; D is perhaps TRBD1 (5 bases). Deletions cut 3 bases from V and 4 bases from J, with 9 bases between. Germline lookup yields CDR1 MDHEN and CDR2 SYDVKM. This CDR3 comprises 13 residues. CDR3 loop: CASSLGESTEAFF. The CDR3 bases are TGTGCCAGCAGTTTGGGGGAGAGCACTGAAGCTTTCTTT.

With respect to this clonotype: This sequence may be a read error, since a much larger clone differs from it by one base. This rearrangement joins TRBV11-2 to TRBJ2-7, with a weak D call TRBD1 (5 bases). V lost 4 bases and J lost 1, with 29 bases in between. This CDR3 has 20 amino acids. Germline loops: CDR1 SGHAT, CDR2 FQNNGV. The CDR3 reads CASSSVVGHQLLSGSYEQYF. CDR3 coding DNA: TGTGCCAGCAGCTCAGTCGTTGGACACCAACTACTAAGTGGTTCCTACGAGCAGTACTTC.

DNA of the CDR3: TGTGCCAGCAGGACAGGGTATGGCTACACCTTC. Its protein product is CASRTGYGYTF. This rearrangement joins TRBV6-1 to TRBJ1-2, with TRBD1 matching 7 bases. With V trimmed by 6 bases and J by 5 bases, 0 bases remained unmatched. This CDR3 region has 11 residues. Germline values: CDR1 MNHNS, CDR2 SASEGT.

The rearrangement joins TRBV28 to TRBJ1-3; D call uncertain. This CDR3 is built from 14 residues. The V gene's germline CDR1 is MDHEN and CDR2 SYDVKM. The V and J ends lost 1 base and 4 bases respectively, with 8 bases between them. In DNA, the CDR3 is TGTGCCAGCAGTTTATCCCTCTTAGGAAACACCATATATTTT. It is translated as CASSLSLLGNTIYF.

This clonotype was counted at least ten times. The chain carries TRBV7-3 and TRBJ1-1; D is uncertain. CDR3 length: 13 residues. Germline V lookup: CDR1 SGHTA, CDR2 FQGTGA. Deletions cut 6 bases from V and 2 bases from J, with 10 bases between. CDR3 coding DNA: TGTGCCAGCAGTTTTTCCCTAAACACTGAAGCTTTCTTT. The encoded protein is CASSFSLNTEAFF.

The sample holds many counts of this clonotype. The chain combines TRBV5-1 with TRBJ1-1, with TRBD1 identical over 8 bases. V was clipped by 4 bases and J by 4 bases; unmatched bases: 9. Germline CDR1 is SGHRS and CDR2 is YFSETQ. The CDR3 runs to 15 residues. The CDR3, as DNA: TGCGCCAGCAGCCAGAGGACAGGGAGCTTCACTGAAGCTTTCTTT. This translates into CASSQRTGSFTEAFF.

The chain joins TRBV12-3 or TRBV12-4 to TRBJ1-4, with D unresolved. The CDR3 sequence is 15 residues long. V lost 5 bases, J lost 0 bases, and 10 bases lay in between. The chain's CDR3 is CASSPNSATNEKLFF. For the CDR3, the DNA is TGTGCCAGCAGTCCCAACAGTGCAACTAATGAAAAACTGTTTTTT.

This clonotype was seen ten or more times. The V gene is TRBV28, the J gene TRBJ2-1; D might be TRBD2 (5 bases). CDR3 length equals 15 residues. The germline gives CDR1 MDHEN, CDR2 SYDVKM. Trimming pared 2 bases from V and 0 bases from J, leaving 8 bases between. The CDR3 nucleotides read TGTGCCAGCAGTTTACGGAGGAGCTCCTACAATGAGCAGTTCTTC. It translates to CASSLRRSSYNEQFF. The complete variable domain, with remaining parts taken from reference TRBV28 and TRBJ2-1, reads DVKVTQSSRYLVKRTGEKVFLECVQDMDHENMFWYRQDPGLGLRLIYFSYDVKMKEKGDIPEGYSVSREKKERFSLILESASTNQTSMYLCASSLRRSSYNEQFFGPGTRLTVL.

This clonotype was picked up many times. The CDR3 DNA sequence: TGTGCCATCAGTGATTTTGGACTAAAGGGGAACGAGCAGTACTTC. This gives the protein CAISDFGLKGNEQYF. The rearrangement joins TRBV10-3 to TRBJ2-7, with D possibly being TRBD2 (6 bases). V lost 3 bases, J lost 5 bases, and 17 bases lay in between. The CDR3 runs 15 residues. Germline V CDR1 and CDR2: ENHRY, SYGVKD.

This clonotype was observed at least ten times. V and J are TRBV5-1 and TRBJ1-1; 9 bases match TRBD1. With V trimmed by 4 bases and J by 4 bases, 8 bases remained unmatched. CDR1 is SGHRS and CDR2 is YFSETQ in the germline V gene. The CDR3 has 15 residues. CDR3 region: CASSRGTGSVTEAFF. The CDR3 DNA reads TGCGCCAGCAGCCGCGGGACAGGGTCCGTCACTGAAGCTTTCTTT.

This clonotype was observed many times. J is TRBJ2-1 and V is TRBV13, with TRBD2 as a possible D gene (5 bases). Germline values: CDR1 PRHDT, CDR2 FYEKMQ (reference sequence). The CDR3 has 13 amino acids. V was pared by 6 bases and J by 6 bases, with 12 bases between. The CDR3 loop is CASSLATLNEQFF. CDR3 nucleotide sequence: TGTGCCAGCAGTCTAGCAACGCTCAATGAGCAGTTCTTC.